This T cell receptor beta chain came from a study of molecular identifiers for immune sequencing clone quantification (dated by TCRdb to 2017 to 2018). Turning to the overall study: For a replicate experiment, RNA from approximately 20,000 or 100,000 naive CD8 T cells was divided into five aliquots, of which four were sequenced. CD8 T cells were used in a methods study to benchmark molecular-identifier clustering-based TCR repertoire sequencing (MIDCIRS) and TCR RNA copy counting.

The CDR3 starts with the cysteine, ends with the phenylalanine, and has 14 residues. The CDR3 DNA has 42 bases and is translated from base 1. Trimming costs V 3 bases and J 0 bases, and their ends lie 8 bases apart. Sequences MGHDK (CDR1) and SYGVNS (CDR2) are obtained from the germline V gene. Summary of the overall study and its limitations: Highly expanded clone sizes could be underestimated if identical TCR molecules share a barcode. In CMV-specific effector cells, clones with more than 20 RNA copies contained over 98% of molecules, whereas in naive cells such clones contained under 1% of molecules. Spiked-in Jurkat TCR RNA equivalent to a single cell was reported to be detectable even among one million naive CD8 T cells. When barcode sub-clustering was omitted, TCR diversity was inflated by chimeric consensus sequences, with chimeras reaching as high as 47%. Modeling indicated 2.5 to 3.5 TCR RNA copies recovered per cell, compared with about ten by digital PCR, which implies a capture efficiency of around 30%. The naive libraries included spiked-in Jurkat TCR RNA (roughly 11 copies' worth), and this RNA is not part of the donor repertoire.

Naive CD8 T cell libraries were made from approximately 22,000 to 940,000 sorted cells using 10%, 30% or 50% of purified RNA. Naive CD8 T cells, defined as CD8+CD4-CCR7+CD45RA+, were FACS-sorted into RLT Plus buffer on a BD FACSAria II. To test detection sensitivity, Jurkat RNA equivalent to more than 9 TCR copies was spiked into samples of about 17,000-1,100,000 naive CD8 T cells. CD8 T cells were enriched with RosetteSep CD8+ T Cell Enrichment Cocktail and Ficoll-Paque, followed by ACK red cell lysis. The table lists this clonotype with many counts. There is no known antigen for this receptor. One base away there is no much larger clone; base qualities are not given. The method was PCR. The run used an Illumina HiSeq 4000. Bulk TCR libraries were generated as previously described, with the TCR primers listed in Table S5 used. Purification of total RNA was performed with the Qiagen AllPrep DNA/RNA kit. Before any analysis, reads coming from multiple sequencing runs of the same library were combined into one pool. The original methods were these. Reads were retained only if their TCR constant sequence matched exactly, and those retained reads were trimmed to 150 nt and grouped according to their 12-nt molecular barcodes. Within each barcode group, reads were sub-clustered at a 15% Levenshtein threshold, and quality-weighted consensus sequences were built per RNA molecule. Non-functional sequences were filtered out, along with any lower-count sequence sitting one edit away from another sequence. Barcode sub-clusters with fewer than 20% of the maximum read count were removed, based on fitting two negative binomial distributions. The public reads were quality trimmed at Q25 with fastp and then assembled into clones with MiXCR by TCRdb, keeping productive beta chains. Identical CDR3 proteins give one entry, which carries the most common genes and DNA. V and J calls and clone size were set by TCRdb, not the authors. The sample has 600,000 to 650,000 distinct CDR3 sequences on record, about 20% of them singletons. The ten largest make up roughly 0.9% of the sample.

The specimen was naive CD8+ T cells from blood, with Jurkat cell RNA spiked in. The cell subset or site label of this sample denotes: FACS-sorted CD8+CD4-CCR7+CD45RA+ naive T cells. This TCR was recovered from a human donor in good health. Some libraries in this study had Jurkat cell RNA spiked in. The V and J segments used are TRBV25-1 and TRBJ1-2; the D gene lacks a confident call. The encoded CDR3 is CASSDKRTNYGYTF. The nucleotide sequence reads TGTGCCAGCAGTGATAAGAGGACTAACTATGGCTACACCTTC.